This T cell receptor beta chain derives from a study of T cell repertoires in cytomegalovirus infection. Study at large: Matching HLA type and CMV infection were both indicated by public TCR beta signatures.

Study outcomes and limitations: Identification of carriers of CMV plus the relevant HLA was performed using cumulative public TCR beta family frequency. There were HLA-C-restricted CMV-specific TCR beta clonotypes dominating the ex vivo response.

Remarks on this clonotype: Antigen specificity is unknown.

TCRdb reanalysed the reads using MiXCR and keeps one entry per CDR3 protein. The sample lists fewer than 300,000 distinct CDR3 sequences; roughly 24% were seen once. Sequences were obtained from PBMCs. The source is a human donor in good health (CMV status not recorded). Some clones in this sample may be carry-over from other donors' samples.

The CDR3 is CASSEIETLYNEQFF. In DNA form, the CDR3 reads TGTGCCAGCAGTGAAATCGAGACCCTCTACAATGAGCAGTTCTTC. V gene TRBV25-1 combines with J gene TRBJ2-1, with no clear D. The ends were cut back, 2 bases at V and 3 bases at J, with 11 bases in the middle. The CDR3 runs 15 residues. Germline lookup yields CDR1 MGHDK and CDR2 SYGVNS.